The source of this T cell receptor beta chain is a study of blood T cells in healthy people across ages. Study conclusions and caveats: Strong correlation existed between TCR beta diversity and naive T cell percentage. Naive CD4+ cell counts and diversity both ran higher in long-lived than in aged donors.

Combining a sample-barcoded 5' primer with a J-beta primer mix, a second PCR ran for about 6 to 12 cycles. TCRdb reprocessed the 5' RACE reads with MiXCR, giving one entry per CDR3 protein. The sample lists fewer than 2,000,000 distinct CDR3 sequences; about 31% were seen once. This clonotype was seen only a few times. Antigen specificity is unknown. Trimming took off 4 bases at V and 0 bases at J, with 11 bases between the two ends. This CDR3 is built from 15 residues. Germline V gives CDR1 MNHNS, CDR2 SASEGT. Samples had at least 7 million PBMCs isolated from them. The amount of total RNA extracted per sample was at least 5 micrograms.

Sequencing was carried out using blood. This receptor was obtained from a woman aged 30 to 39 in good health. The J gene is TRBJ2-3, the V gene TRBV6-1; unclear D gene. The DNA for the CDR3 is TGTGCCAGCAGTGTCCGAGACACAAGCACAGATACGCAGTATTTT. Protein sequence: CASSVRDTSTDTQYF.